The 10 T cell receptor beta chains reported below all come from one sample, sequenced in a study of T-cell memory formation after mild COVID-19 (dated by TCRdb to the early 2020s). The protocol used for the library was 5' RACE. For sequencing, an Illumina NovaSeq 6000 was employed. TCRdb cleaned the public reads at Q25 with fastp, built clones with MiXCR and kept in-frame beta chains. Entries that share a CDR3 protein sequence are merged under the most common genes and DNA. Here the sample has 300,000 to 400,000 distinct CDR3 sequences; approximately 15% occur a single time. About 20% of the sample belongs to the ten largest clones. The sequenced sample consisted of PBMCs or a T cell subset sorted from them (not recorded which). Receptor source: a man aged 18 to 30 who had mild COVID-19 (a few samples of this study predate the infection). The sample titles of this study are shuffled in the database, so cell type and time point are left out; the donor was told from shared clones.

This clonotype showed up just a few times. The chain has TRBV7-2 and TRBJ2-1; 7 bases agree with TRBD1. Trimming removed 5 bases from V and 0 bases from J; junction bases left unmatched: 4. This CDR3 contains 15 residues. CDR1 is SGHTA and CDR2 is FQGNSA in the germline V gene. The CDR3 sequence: CASSPYRGSYNEQFF. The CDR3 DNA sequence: TGTGCCAGCAGCCCTTACAGGGGCTCCTACAATGAGCAGTTCTTC. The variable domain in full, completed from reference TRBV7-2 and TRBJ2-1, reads GAGVSQSPSNKVTEKGKDVELRCDPISGHTALYWYRQSLGQGLEFLIYFQGNSAPDKSGLPSDRFSAERTGGSVSTLTIQRTQQEDSAVYLCASSPYRGSYNEQFFGPGTRLTVL.

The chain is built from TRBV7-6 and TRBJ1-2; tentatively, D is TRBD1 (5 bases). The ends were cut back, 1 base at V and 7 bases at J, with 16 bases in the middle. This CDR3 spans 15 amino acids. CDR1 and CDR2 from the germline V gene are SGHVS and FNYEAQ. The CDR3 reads CASSLGNGGKGGYTF. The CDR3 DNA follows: TGTGCCAGCAGCTTAGGGAATGGGGGTAAAGGTGGCTACACCTTC.

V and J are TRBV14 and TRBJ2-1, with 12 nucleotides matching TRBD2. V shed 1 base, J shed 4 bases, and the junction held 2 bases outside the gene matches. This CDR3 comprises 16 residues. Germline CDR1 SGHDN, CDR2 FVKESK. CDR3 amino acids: CASSQAGTSGYNEQFF. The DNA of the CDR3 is TGTGCCAGCAGCCAAGCTGGGACTAGCGGGTACAATGAGCAGTTCTTC. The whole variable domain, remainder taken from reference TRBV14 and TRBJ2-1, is EAGVTQFPSHSVIEKGQTVTLRCDPISGHDNLYWYRRVMGKEIKFLLHFVKESKQDESGMPNNRFLAERTGGTYSTLKVQPAELEDSGVYFCASSQAGTSGYNEQFFGPGTRLTVL.

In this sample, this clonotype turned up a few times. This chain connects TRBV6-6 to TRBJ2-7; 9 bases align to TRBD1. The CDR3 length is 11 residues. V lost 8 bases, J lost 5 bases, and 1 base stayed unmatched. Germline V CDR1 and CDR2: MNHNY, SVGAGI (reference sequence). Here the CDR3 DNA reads TGTGCCAGCGGACAGGGGAACGAGCAGTACGTC. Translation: CASGQGNEQYV.

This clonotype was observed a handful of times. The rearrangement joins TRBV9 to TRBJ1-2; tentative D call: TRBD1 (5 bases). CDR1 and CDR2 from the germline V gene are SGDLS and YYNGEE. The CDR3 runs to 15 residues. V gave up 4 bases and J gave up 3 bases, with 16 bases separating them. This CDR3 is CASSKVTAGDYGYTF. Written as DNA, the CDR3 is TGTGCCAGCAGCAAGGTGACAGCCGGTGACTATGGCTACACCTTC.

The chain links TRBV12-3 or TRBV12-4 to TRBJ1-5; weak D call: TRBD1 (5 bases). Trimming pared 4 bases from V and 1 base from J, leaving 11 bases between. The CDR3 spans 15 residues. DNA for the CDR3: TGTGCCAGCAGTTATCGGGAGGGGAGCAATCAGCCCCAGCATTTT. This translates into CASSYREGSNQPQHF.

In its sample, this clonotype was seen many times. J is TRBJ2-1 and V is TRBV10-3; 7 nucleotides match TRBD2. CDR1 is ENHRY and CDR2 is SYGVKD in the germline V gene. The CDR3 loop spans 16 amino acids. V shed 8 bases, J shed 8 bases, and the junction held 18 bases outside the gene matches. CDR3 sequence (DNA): TGTGCCATCGCGGGCTCAGACCAGCGGGGAAACGATGAGCAGTTCTTC. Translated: CAIAGSDQRGNDEQFF.

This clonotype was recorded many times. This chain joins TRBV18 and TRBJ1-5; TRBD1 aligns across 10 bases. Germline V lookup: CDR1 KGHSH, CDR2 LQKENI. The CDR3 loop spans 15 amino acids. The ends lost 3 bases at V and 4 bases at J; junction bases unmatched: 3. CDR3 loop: CASSPDRGKNQPQHF. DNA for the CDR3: TGTGCCAGCTCACCGGACAGGGGGAAGAATCAGCCCCAGCATTTT.

CDR3 sequence (DNA): TGCGCCAGCAGCCACGGGACAGCGCTTAAAGAGACCCAGTACTTC. Residues: CASSHGTALKETQYF. The V and J genes are TRBV5-1 and TRBJ2-5, with 7 bases fitting TRBD1. The V gene end was trimmed by 4 bases and the J gene end by 3 bases; junction bases not matched to a gene: 9. CDR1 SGHRS and CDR2 YFSETQ come from the germline V gene. The CDR3 is 15 residues long.

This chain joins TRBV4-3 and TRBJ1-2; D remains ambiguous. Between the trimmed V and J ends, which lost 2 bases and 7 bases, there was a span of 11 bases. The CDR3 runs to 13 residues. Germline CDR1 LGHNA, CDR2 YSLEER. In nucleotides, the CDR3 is TGCGCCAGCAGCCAAAGGAGGTTTACTGGCTACACCTTC. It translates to CASSQRRFTGYTF.